This T cell receptor beta chain emerged from a study of T cells in Graves' hyperthyroidism and ophthalmopathy. Fresh peripheral blood, 10 ml, yielded the PBMCs. The V and J ends lost 4 bases and 4 bases respectively, with 19 bases between them. This CDR3 has 16 residues. Germline V gives CDR1 LGHDT, CDR2 YNNKEL (reference sequence). The CDR3 regions of TCR beta were amplified from RNA transcripts. Researchers ran a first-round RT-PCR on the TCR CDR3 using the HTBI primer set. TCRdb processed the multiplex PCR reads anew with MiXCR; each CDR3 protein has one entry. The profile shows about 330,000 distinct CDR3 sequences, roughly 13% of them singletons.

This chain connects TRBV3-1 to TRBJ1-2; D gene uncertain. The sample was blood. The TCR was taken from a woman aged 40 to 55 with Graves' ophthalmopathy. Written as DNA, the CDR3 is TGTGCCAGCAGCCCCGGAAGCTGGGCTTCGGGCTATGGCTACACCTTC. It is translated as CASSPGSWASGYGYTF.